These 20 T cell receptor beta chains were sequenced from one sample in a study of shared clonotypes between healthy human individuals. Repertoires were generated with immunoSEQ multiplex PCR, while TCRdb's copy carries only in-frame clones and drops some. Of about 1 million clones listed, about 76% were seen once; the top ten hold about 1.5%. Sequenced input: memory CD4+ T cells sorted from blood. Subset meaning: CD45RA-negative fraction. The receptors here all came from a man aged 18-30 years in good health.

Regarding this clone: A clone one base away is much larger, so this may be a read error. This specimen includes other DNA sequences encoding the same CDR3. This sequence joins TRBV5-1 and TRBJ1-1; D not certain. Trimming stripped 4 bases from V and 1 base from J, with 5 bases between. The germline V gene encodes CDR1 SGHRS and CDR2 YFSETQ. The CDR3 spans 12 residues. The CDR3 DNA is TGCGCCAGCAGCCCGGGGAACACTGAAGCTTTCTTT. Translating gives CASSPGNTEAFF.

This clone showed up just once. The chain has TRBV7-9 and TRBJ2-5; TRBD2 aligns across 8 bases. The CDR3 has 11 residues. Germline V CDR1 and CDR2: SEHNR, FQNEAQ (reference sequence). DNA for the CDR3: TGTACTAGCGGAGCCGGAGAGACCCAGTACTTC. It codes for CTSGAGETQYF.

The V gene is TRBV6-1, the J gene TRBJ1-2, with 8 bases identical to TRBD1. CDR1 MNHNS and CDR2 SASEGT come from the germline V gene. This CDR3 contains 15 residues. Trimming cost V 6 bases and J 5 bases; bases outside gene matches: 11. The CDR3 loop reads CASSPTGQGPYGYTF. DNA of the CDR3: TGTGCCAGCAGCCCGACAGGACAGGGCCCTTATGGCTACACCTTC.

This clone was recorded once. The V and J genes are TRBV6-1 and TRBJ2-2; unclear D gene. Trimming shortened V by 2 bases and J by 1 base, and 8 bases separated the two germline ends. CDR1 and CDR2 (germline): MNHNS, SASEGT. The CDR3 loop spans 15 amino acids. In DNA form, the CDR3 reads TGTGCCAGCAGTGAACAGTCAGTGAACACCGGGGAGCTGTTTTTT. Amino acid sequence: CASSEQSVNTGELFF.

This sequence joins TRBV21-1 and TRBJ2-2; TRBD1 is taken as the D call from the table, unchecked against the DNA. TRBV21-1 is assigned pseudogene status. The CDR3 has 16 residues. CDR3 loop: CASRSVYTGLTGELFF. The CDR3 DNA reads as TGTGCCAGCAGGTCTGTGTACACAGGCTTGACCGGGGAGCTGTTTTTT.

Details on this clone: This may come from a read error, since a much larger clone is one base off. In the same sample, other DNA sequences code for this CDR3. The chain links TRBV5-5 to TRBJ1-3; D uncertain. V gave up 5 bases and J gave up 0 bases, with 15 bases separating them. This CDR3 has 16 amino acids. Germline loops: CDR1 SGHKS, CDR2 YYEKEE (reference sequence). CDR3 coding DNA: TGTGCCAGCAGTCAAAGGCAGGAACACTCTGGAAACACCATATATTTT. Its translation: CASSQRQEHSGNTIYF.

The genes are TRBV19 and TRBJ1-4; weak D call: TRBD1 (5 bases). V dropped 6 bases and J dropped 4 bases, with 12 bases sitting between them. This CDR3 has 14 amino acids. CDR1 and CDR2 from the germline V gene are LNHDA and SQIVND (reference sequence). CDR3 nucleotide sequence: TGTGCCAGTAGACGACAGCCTAATAATGAAAAACTGTTTTTT. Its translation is CASRRQPNNEKLFF.

The CDR3 loop is CASSVTSSTDTQYF. The CDR3 DNA reads TGTGCCAGCAGCGTGACCAGTAGCACAGATACGCAGTATTTT. The V and J genes are TRBV7-2 and TRBJ2-3; D is unresolved. Germline assignment: CDR1 SGHTA and CDR2 FQGNSA. Trimming cost V 5 bases and J 0 bases, with 9 bases left between them. The CDR3 length is 14 residues. Full variable domain (outside the CDR3, taken from reference TRBV7-2 and TRBJ2-3): GAGVSQSPSNKVTEKGKDVELRCDPISGHTALYWYRQSLGQGLEFLIYFQGNSAPDKSGLPSDRFSAERTGGSVSTLTIQRTQQEDSAVYLCASSVTSSTDTQYFGPGTRLTVL.

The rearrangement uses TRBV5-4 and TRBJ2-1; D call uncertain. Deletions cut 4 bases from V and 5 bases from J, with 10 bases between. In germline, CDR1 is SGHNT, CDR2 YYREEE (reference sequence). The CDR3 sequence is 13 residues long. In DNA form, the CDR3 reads TGTGCCAGCAGCCCCCCCGATGACAATGAGCAGTTCTTC. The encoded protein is CASSPPDDNEQFF.

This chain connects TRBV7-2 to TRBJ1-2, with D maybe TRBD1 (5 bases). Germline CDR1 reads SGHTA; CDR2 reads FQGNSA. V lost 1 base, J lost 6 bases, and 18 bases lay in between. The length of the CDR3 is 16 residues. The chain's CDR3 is CASSLDRGRAMDGYTF. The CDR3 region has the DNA TGTGCCAGCAGCTTAGATCGCGGCAGGGCGATGGATGGCTACACCTTC.

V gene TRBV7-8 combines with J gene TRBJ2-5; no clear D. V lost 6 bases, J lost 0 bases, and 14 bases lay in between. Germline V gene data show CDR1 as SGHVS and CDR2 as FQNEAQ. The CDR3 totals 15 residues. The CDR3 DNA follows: TGTGCCAGCAGACAGAGACCAACGTACCAAGAGACCCAGTACTTC. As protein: CASRQRPTYQETQYF.

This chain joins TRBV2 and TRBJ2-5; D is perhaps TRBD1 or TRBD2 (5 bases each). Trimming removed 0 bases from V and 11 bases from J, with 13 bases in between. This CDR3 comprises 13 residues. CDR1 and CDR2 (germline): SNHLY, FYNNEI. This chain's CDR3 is CASSEAKGSEQYF. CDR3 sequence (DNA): TGTGCCAGCAGTGAAGCAAAGGGGAGTGAGCAGTACTTC.

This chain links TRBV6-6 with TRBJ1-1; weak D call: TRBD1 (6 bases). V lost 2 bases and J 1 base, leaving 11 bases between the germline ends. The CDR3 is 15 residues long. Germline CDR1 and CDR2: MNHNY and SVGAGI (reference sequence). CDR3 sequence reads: CASSYAGGRNTEAFF. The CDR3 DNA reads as TGTGCCAGCAGTTACGCGGGGGGCAGGAACACTGAAGCTTTCTTT.

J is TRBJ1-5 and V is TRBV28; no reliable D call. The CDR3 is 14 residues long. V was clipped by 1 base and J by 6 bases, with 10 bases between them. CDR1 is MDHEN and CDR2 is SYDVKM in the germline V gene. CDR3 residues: CASSLLGFSQPQHF. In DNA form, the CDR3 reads TGTGCCAGCAGTTTATTGGGGTTCAGTCAGCCCCAGCATTTT.

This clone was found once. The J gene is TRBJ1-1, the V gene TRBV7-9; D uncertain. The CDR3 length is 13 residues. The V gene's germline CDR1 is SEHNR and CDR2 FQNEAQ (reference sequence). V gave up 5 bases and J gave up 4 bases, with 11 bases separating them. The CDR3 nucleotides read TGTGCCAGCAGCCCCGGGGTGGGCACTGAAGCTTTCTTT. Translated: CASSPGVGTEAFF.

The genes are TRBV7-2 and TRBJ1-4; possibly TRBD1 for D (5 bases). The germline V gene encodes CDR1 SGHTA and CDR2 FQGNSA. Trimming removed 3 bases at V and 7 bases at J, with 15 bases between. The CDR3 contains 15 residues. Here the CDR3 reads CASSFRAARSEKLFF. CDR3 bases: TGTGCCAGCAGCTTCAGGGCTGCAAGGAGTGAAAAACTGTTTTTT.

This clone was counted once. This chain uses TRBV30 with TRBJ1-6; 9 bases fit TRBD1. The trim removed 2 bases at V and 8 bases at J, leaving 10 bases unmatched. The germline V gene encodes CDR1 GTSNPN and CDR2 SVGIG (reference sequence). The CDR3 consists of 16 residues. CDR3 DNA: TGTGCCTGGAGTTCACCTACCGGGACAGGGTATTCACCCCTCCACTTT. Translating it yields CAWSSPTGTGYSPLHF.

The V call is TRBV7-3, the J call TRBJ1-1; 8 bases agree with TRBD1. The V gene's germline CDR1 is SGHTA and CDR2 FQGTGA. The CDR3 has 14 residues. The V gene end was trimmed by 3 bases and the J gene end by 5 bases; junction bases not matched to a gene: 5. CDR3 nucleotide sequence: TGTGCCAGCAGCTTGAACACAGGGGGAACTGAAGCTTTCTTT. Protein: CASSLNTGGTEAFF.

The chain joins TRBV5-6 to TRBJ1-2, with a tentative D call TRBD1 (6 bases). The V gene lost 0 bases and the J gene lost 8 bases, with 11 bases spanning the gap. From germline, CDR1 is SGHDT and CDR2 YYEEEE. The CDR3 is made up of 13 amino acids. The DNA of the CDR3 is TGTGCCAGCAGCTTGGGGAGGGGGGACGGCTACACCTTC. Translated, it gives CASSLGRGDGYTF. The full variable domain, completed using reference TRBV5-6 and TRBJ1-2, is DAGVTQSPTHLIKTRGQQVTLRCSPKSGHDTVSWYQQALGQGPQFIFQYYEEEERQRGNFPDRFSGHQFPNYSSELNVNALLLGDSALYLCASSLGRGDGYTFGSGTRLTVV.

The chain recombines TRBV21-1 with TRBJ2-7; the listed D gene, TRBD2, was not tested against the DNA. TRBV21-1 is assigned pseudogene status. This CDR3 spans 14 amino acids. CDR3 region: CARGLAGVSYEQYF. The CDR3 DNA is TGTGCCAGGGGACTAGCGGGGGTCTCCTACGAGCAGTACTTC.